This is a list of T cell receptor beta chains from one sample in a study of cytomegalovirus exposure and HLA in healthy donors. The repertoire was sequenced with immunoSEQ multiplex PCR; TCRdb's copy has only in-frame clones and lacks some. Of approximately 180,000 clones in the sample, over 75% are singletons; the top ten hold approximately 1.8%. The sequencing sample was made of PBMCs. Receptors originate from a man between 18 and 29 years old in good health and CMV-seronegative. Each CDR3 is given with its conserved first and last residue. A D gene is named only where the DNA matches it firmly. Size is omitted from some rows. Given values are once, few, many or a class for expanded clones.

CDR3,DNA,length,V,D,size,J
CASSPHLWTASYEQYF,TGTGCCAGCAGCCCCCATCTCTGGACAGCTTCCTACGAGCAGTACTTC,16,TRBV11-1,NA,NA,TRBJ2-7
CASSLLAGNEQYF,TGTGCCAGCAGCCTCCTGGCAGGGAACGAGCAGTACTTC,13,TRBV9,NA,NA,TRBJ2-7
CASRQEGVSEQFF,TGCGCCAGCAGGCAAGAGGGAGTTTCTGAGCAGTTCTTC,13,TRBV5-1,NA,NA,TRBJ2-1
CASCRDISTDTQYF,TGTGCCAGCTGCAGGGACATATCCACAGATACGCAGTATTTT,14,TRBV6-1,NA,NA,TRBJ2-3
CASSVLAGYNEQFF,TGCGCCAGCAGCGTTTTAGCGGGGTACAATGAGCAGTTCTTC,14,TRBV5-1,TRBD2,NA,TRBJ2-1
CASSIGLAGFYEQYF,TGTGCCAGCAGCATCGGACTAGCGGGATTCTACGAGCAGTACTTC,15,TRBV7-2,TRBD2,NA,TRBJ2-7
CASSPLTGTEAFF,TGTGCCAGCAGCCCCTTGACGGGCACTGAAGCTTTCTTT,13,TRBV7-2,NA,NA,TRBJ1-1
CASSLGGDRVHTEAFF,TGCGCCAGCAGCCTAGGGGGGGACAGGGTGCACACTGAAGCTTTCTTT,16,TRBV4-3,TRBD1,NA,TRBJ1-1
CASSPSGTSFEQYF,TGTGCCAGCTCACCTTCCGGGACTAGCTTCGAGCAGTACTTC,14,TRBV18,TRBD2,NA,TRBJ2-7
CASSQEGGQPQHF,TGCGCCAGCAGCCAAGAGGGGGGGCAGCCCCAGCATTTT,13,TRBV4-3,NA,NA,TRBJ1-5
CASSPGHSNTEAFF,TGTGCCAGCAGTCCGGGACATTCGAACACTGAAGCTTTCTTT,14,TRBV7-2,NA,NA,TRBJ1-1
CASSQDPMSTEAFF,TGTGCCAGCAGCCAAGATCCCATGAGCACTGAAGCTTTCTTT,14,TRBV5-4,NA,NA,TRBJ1-1
CASTSGASEGELFF,TGCGCCAGCACCTCAGGGGCTTCAGAGGGGGAGCTGTTTTTT,14,TRBV5-1,NA,NA,TRBJ2-2
CASSLDPGTGDPGANVLTF,TGCGCCAGCAGCCTAGATCCCGGGACAGGGGATCCTGGGGCCAACGTCCTGACTTTC,19,TRBV4-3,TRBD1,NA,TRBJ2-6
CASSYSSGGEAFF,TGTGCCAGCAGTTACTCGTCGGGAGGTGAAGCTTTCTTT,13,TRBV6-5,NA,NA,TRBJ1-1
CASSPLTYRNTEAFF,TGCGCCAGCAGCCCCTTAACGTATAGGAACACTGAAGCTTTCTTT,15,TRBV5-1,NA,NA,TRBJ1-1
CASNPGQSVKSTQYF,TGTGCCAGTAACCCCGGACAGTCGGTTAAGAGTACGCAGTATTTT,15,TRBV19,NA,NA,TRBJ2-3
CASSPSEAEETQYF,TGTGCCAGCAGTCCTAGCGAGGCGGAGGAGACCCAGTACTTC,14,TRBV28,NA,few,TRBJ2-5
CASSNRQGCSYNSPLHF,TGTGCCAGCAGCAACCGACAGGGGTGCTCCTATAATTCACCCCTCCACTTT,17,TRBV21-1,NA,once,TRBJ1-6
CASSQSIETASSGANVLTF,TGCGCCAGCAGCCAATCGATTGAGACAGCGAGCTCTGGGGCCAACGTCCTGACTTTC,19,TRBV23-1,NA,NA,TRBJ2-6
CASSYSGGVSEKLFF,TGTGCCAGCAGCTACTCAGGGGGCGTAAGTGAAAAACTGTTTTTT,15,TRBV7-2,TRBD1,NA,TRBJ1-4
CASSLEGGRWSGYEQYF,TGTGCCAGCAGCTTAGAGGGCGGGAGGTGGAGCGGCTACGAGCAGTACTTC,17,TRBV7-8,TRBD2,NA,TRBJ2-7
CASSLGQGAPGYTF,TGCGCCAGCAGCTTGGGGCAGGGGGCGCCTGGCTACACCTTC,14,TRBV5-1,TRBD1,NA,TRBJ1-2
CASSLWDRANEKLFF,TGTGCCAGCAGCTTATGGGACAGGGCTAATGAAAAACTGTTTTTT,15,TRBV7-8,TRBD1,NA,TRBJ1-4
CAWSVSTGDNQPQHF,TGTGCCTGGAGTGTATCGACAGGGGACAATCAGCCCCAGCATTTT,15,TRBV30,TRBD1,few,TRBJ1-5